Listed below are T cell receptor beta chains from one sample, sequenced in a study of shared clonotypes between healthy human individuals. Data came from immunoSEQ multiplex PCR; TCRdb stores just in-frame clones and leaves some out. The sample lists about 660,000 clones; roughly 70% were seen once. Sequencing was carried out using memory CD4+ T cells sorted from blood. All receptors derive from a woman in her 30s in good health. CDR3s leave out the opening cysteine and the closing phenylalanine or tryptophan. D genes are given only for firm matches.

D,J,V,CDR3
NA,TRBJ1-3,TRBV7-9,ASSLNRVTVGNTIY
TRBD2,TRBJ2-1,TRBV5-1,ASSLRLAGTYNEQF
TRBD1,TRBJ1-1,TRBV19,ASSRRGQGITEAF
NA,TRBJ2-2,TRBV28,ASSFFSGQQRRPGELF
NA,TRBJ2-5,TRBV2,ASISVVGGRGETQY
NA,TRBJ1-2,TRBV28,ASRASYGYT
TRBD1,TRBJ1-2,TRBV28,ASSPPPGQAIPMGYT
NA,TRBJ1-2,TRBV2,ASSERRNNYGYT
NA,TRBJ1-2,TRBV5-1,ASSLGGNSGYT
NA,TRBJ1-4,TRBV18,ASSHDRLI
NA,TRBJ1-3,TRBV7-9,ASIGSGNTIY
NA,TRBJ2-5,TRBV14,ASSQQETQY
NA,TRBJ2-5,TRBV10-1,ATLRGAAGQRETQY
NA,TRBJ1-1,TRBV7-2,ASSFQKGVLNTEAF
NA,TRBJ2-7,TRBV28,ASSTCPAGSRCEQY
NA,TRBJ1-4,TRBV27,ASSFGRINEKLF
NA,TRBJ2-2,TRBV2,ASSGTTAFTGELF
TRBD1,TRBJ1-2,TRBV6-5,ASSYLDGTGMGGYT
NA,TRBJ1-1,TRBV7-2,ASSLAFENTEAF
NA,TRBJ2-3,TRBV2,ASSEARGGSTDTQY
TRBD2,TRBJ2-1,TRBV28,ASSNRRLAGESSYNEQF
NA,TRBJ2-2,TRBV7-9,ASSIGLNTGELF